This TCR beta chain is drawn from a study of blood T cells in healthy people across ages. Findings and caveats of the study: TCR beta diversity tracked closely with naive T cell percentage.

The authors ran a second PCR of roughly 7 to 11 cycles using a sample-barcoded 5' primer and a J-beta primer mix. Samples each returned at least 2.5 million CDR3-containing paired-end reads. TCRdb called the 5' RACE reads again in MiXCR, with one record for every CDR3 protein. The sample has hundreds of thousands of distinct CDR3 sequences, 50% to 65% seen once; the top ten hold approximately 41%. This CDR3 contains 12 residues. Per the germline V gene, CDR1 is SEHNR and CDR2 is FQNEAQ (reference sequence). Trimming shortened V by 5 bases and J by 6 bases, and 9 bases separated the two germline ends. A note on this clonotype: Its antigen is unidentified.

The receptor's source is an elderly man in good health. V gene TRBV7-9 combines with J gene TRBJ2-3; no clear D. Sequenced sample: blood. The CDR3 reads CASSRTSDTQYF. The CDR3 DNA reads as TGTGCCAGCAGCCGGACCAGCGATACGCAGTATTTT.